This T cell receptor beta chain was observed in a study of blood T cell repertoires in COVID-19. Study in general: The origin of the acute and convalescent COVID-19 samples was the United States, Italy and Spain.

V was pared by 2 bases and J by 2 bases, with 5 bases of the junction left unmatched. The CDR3 length is 18 residues. Per the germline V gene, CDR1 is MDHEN and CDR2 is SYDVKM. Authors' analysis steps: Nucleated cell counts were estimated from reference gene primer amplification. The method was immunoSEQ multiplex PCR; TCRdb's version includes in-frame clones alone and lacks a portion of them. D and trimming come from the DNA, and the V and J calls and clone size come from that table. Of approximately 80,000 clones listed, approximately 80% are singletons. This clonotype was sampled from a man at least 80 years old with acute or convalescent COVID-19. The chain links TRBV28 to TRBJ2-6; TRBD1 aligns across 11 bases. Sequences were obtained from peripheral blood. The CDR3: CASSLVGQGVTGANVLTF. CDR3 nucleotides: TGTGCCAGCAGTTTAGTGGGACAGGGGGTGACTGGGGCCAACGTCCTGACTTTC.